The clone carrying this T cell receptor (beta chain) was seen a single time. The germline V gene has CDR1 SNHLY and CDR2 FYNNEI. The V segment lost 5 bases and the J segment 6 bases; nucleotides outside the gene matches: 4. The CDR3 contains 14 residues. The study drew its donors from healthy HIV-negative adults without recent acute infections or vaccinations. The sample is drawn from a study of shared clonotypes between healthy human individuals. Genomic DNA from each subset was divided evenly over several immunoSEQ plates. Using immunoSEQ multiplex PCR, the repertoire was profiled, and TCRdb retains in-frame clones only, with some absent. The sample shows hundreds of thousands of clones, 60% to 80% of them seen only once.

The receptor was derived from a woman aged 40 to 55 in good health. Some clones in this sample may be carry-over from other donors' samples. Sequences were obtained from PBMCs. V and J are TRBV2 and TRBJ2-1, with 10 positions matching TRBD2. Here the CDR3 reads CASSTSGRANEQFF. For the CDR3, the DNA is TGTGCCAGCAGTACCAGCGGGAGGGCCAATGAGCAGTTCTTC.